A selection of T cell receptor beta chains follows, all from one sample in a study of neurological immune-mediated disorders. TCRdb reprocessed the 5' RACE reads with MiXCR, giving one entry per CDR3 protein. The sample has roughly 100,000 distinct CDR3 sequences, roughly 3.2% seen once; the top ten hold around 3.2%. The sequenced sample was PBMCs. Source of these receptors: a woman between 45 and 65 years old with multiple sclerosis. Both conserved end residues are part of each CDR3. Fields, in order: V gene, D gene, clone size, CDR3 length, J gene, CDR3 DNA, CDR3 protein. D genes are given only for firm matches. Clone size is stated in some rows and not others, as once, few, many or a class when expanded.

>TRBV5-1|.|many|16|TRBJ1-3
TGCGCCAGCAGCCCCCAGGCGGCGGCAGGAGGAAACACCATATATTTT
CASSPQAAAGGNTIYF
>TRBV20-1|TRBD2|many|16|TRBJ2-7
TGCAGTGTTAAGACCGGACTAGCGGAAAAAACCCATGAGCAGTACTTC
CSVKTGLAEKTHEQYF
>TRBV7-3|.|many|14|TRBJ2-2
TGTGCCAGCCAGGGAGCTCCTGACACCGGGGAGCTGTTTTTT
CASQGAPDTGELFF
>TRBV20-1|.|many|11|TRBJ1-1
TGCAGTGCAACACGGGGAACTGAAGCTTTCTTT
CSATRGTEAFF
>TRBV5-1|.|many|15|TRBJ1-2
TGCGCCAGCAGCTTGGCCACGGGTCGGCCCTATGGCTACACCTTC
CASSLATGRPYGYTF
>TRBV2|.|many|15|TRBJ1-2
TGTGCCAGCAGCGGGGGGACGGGCCTCAACTATGGCTACACCTTC
CASSGGTGLNYGYTF
>TRBV20-1|.|.|14|TRBJ1-2
TGCAGTGCTAGAGCCTGGCCTTCGGTGGATGGCTACACCTTC
CSARAWPSVDGYTF
>TRBV4-2|.|many|17|TRBJ1-4
TGTGCCAGCAGCCAGCCCACAGCGAGTGCAACTAATGAAAAACTGTTTTTT
CASSQPTASATNEKLFF
>TRBV20-1|.|many|16|TRBJ2-1
TGCAGTGCTAGCCCATTAAGGGAGAGCTCCTACAATGAGCAGTTCTTC
CSASPLRESSYNEQFF
>TRBV29-1|TRBD2|many|14|TRBJ2-5
TGCAGCGTCGCCTCCGGGACTAACACAGAGACCCAGTACTTC
CSVASGTNTETQYF
>TRBV5-1|.|many|14|TRBJ1-2
TGCGCCAGCAGCTTGACGGACCCTGACTATGGCTACACCTTC
CASSLTDPDYGYTF
>TRBV7-9|TRBD1|many|16|TRBJ2-7
TGTGCCAGCAGCCCATCTTCCGGGACAGGGTACTACGAGCAGTACTTC
CASSPSSGTGYYEQYF
>TRBV5-1|.|many|16|TRBJ2-6
TGCGCCAGCAGCTTGTACAGGGCCTCTGGGGCCAACGTCCTGACTTTC
CASSLYRASGANVLTF